This record covers a single T cell receptor beta chain. No antigen is known for it. Per germline, CDR1 MNHEY and CDR2 SVGAGI. The CDR3 runs 16 residues. Between the trimmed V and J ends, which lost 0 bases and 6 bases, there was a span of 15 bases. Generated by immunoSEQ multiplex PCR, the TCRdb table keeps only in-frame clones and is missing some. Here the sample spans a few hundred thousand clones, about 86% being singletons. These data belong to a study of cytomegalovirus exposure and HLA in healthy donors. Study-level information: The 120 or so validation repertoires used a platform that matched the one used for the approximately 690 first-cohort repertoires, as a later analysis reported.

Study results and caveats: There were a few CMV-associated chains whose specificity for CMV antigens was confirmed in vitro. TCR beta chains numbering 150 to 200 were designated cytomegalovirus-associated.

This TCR was sampled from a woman aged 18 to 35 in good health and CMV-seronegative. The sample was PBMCs. The chain combines TRBV6-5 with TRBJ1-5; D is perhaps TRBD1 (6 bases). In DNA, the CDR3 is TGTGCCAGCAGTTACTCGGCAGGGGCTGGAGGTCAGCCCCAGCATTTT. Protein: CASSYSAGAGGQPQHF.